The T cell receptor (beta chain) described here comes from a study of blood T cell repertoires in COVID-19. About the study: COVID-19 samples, acute and convalescent, were from the United States, Italy and Spain. PBMCs, B-cell-depleted T cells, or T cells provided the cDNA or gDNA that made up the material.

The CDR3 totals 15 residues. In the authors' workflow: Amplification with reference gene primers provided the estimates of nucleated cell counts. Libraries were prepared by immunoSEQ multiplex PCR; TCRdb keeps only in-frame clonotypes and omits some of them. V, J and clone size are taken as reported in that table, and D and trimming were inferred from the DNA itself. The profile shows about 210,000 clones, around nine tenths of them singletons. This sequence was found in a man aged 18 to 30 with active or convalescent COVID-19. Sequencing input: peripheral blood. This chain joins TRBV21-1 and TRBJ2-6; the DNA was not compared with TRBD2, the D call given in the table. TRBV21-1 is a pseudogene locus. The CDR3 spells CASSSQRSGANVLTF. As DNA, the CDR3 is TGTGCCAGCAGCTCCCAGAGGTCTGGGGCCAACGTCCTGACTTTC.